The table lists the clone carrying this T cell receptor (beta chain) with a few counts. The antigen is unknown. These data are taken from a study of T-cell memory formation after mild COVID-19. Background on the study: TCR clusters mostly belonged to single donors.

V lost 5 bases and J lost 5; bases outside the gene matches: 13. CDR1 and CDR2 from the germline V gene are SGHTA and FQGNSA. There are 16 residues in the CDR3. TCRdb ran MiXCR on the 5' RACE reads and lists one entry per CDR3 protein. There are hundreds of thousands of distinct CDR3 sequences in the sample; about 22% occur only once, and about 8.7% lies in the top ten. Whole-study results and caveats: Clones shrinking from day 15 to 85 showed even CD4/CD8 mixes; later expanders tilted CD4+. CD4+ contracting clones lay mainly in CM and EM, CD8+ ones in EMRA. The appearance of some responding clones in pre-infection memory suggested that cross-reactive memory joined.

The chain combines TRBV7-2 with TRBJ2-7; 9 bases are a match to TRBD2. The sequenced sample consisted of PBMCs or a T cell subset sorted from them (not recorded which). This receptor was taken from an adult woman who had mild COVID-19 (a few samples of this study predate the infection). Cell type and time point are not known. The CDR3 is CASSPHGGAGGDEQYF. CDR3 coding DNA: TGTGCCAGCAGCCCCCACGGGGGAGCGGGAGGTGACGAGCAGTACTTC.